A selection of T cell receptor beta chains follows, all from one sample in a study of blood T cell repertoires in COVID-19. The assay was immunoSEQ multiplex PCR, and TCRdb's table has in-frame clones only and misses some. The data show 200,000 to 300,000 clones, with 85% to 90% seen just once and about 5% held by the top ten. Sequencing input: peripheral blood. These receptors all stem from a woman in her sixties with COVID-19, enrolled during active disease. Each CDR3 is given with its conserved first and last residue. Fields, in order: clone size, D gene, V gene, J gene, CDR3 protein, CDR3 DNA. A D gene is named only where the DNA matches it firmly. Only some rows state a clone size, as once, few, many or a class for expanded clones.

-	TRBD1	TRBV7-9	TRBJ2-1	CASSPTGLYNEQFF	TGTGCCAGCAGCCCGACAGGGTTGTACAATGAGCAGTTCTTC
-	-	TRBV28	TRBJ1-1	CASSVRTRGYAFF	TGTGCCAGCAGTGTTCGGACCCGCGGGTACGCTTTCTTT
-	-	TRBV5-1	TRBJ1-2	CASSPRRGLGDGYTF	TGCGCCAGCAGCCCACGACGGGGGTTGGGGGATGGCTACACCTTC
-	-	TRBV29-1	TRBJ1-2	CSVDEYQGSGYTF	TGCAGCGTTGATGAGTATCAGGGAAGCGGCTACACCTTC
-	-	TRBV2	TRBJ1-4	CASRNSGLGEKLFF	TGTGCCAGCAGAAACTCAGGGTTGGGTGAAAAACTGTTTTTT
-	TRBD1	TRBV9	TRBJ1-5	CASSPGGVSQPQHF	TGTGCCAGCAGCCCAGGGGGTGTGAGTCAGCCCCAGCATTTT
few	-	TRBV6-1	TRBJ1-4	CASSEVRRSANEKLFF	TGTGCCAGCAGTGAAGTTCGGCGGTCGGCTAATGAAAAACTGTTTTTT
-	-	TRBV12-3/TRBV12-4	TRBJ1-2	CASSPREAYGYTF	TGTGCCAGCAGCCCTAGGGAGGCCTATGGCTACACCTTC
-	TRBD2	TRBV7-3	TRBJ2-5	CASSQGLAGAVGVETQYF	TGTGCCAGCAGCCAGGGACTAGCGGGAGCCGTTGGTGTGGAGACCCAGTACTTC
once	-	TRBV27	TRBJ2-7	CASSLSDAGFEQYF	TGTGCCAGCAGTTTATCGGATGCCGGGTTCGAGCAGTACTTC
-	TRBD2	TRBV3-1/TRBV3-2	TRBJ2-1	CASSAPLADSYNEQFF	TGTGCCAGCAGCGCCCCACTAGCGGACTCCTACAATGAGCAGTTCTTC
-	TRBD2	TRBV7-6	TRBJ2-7	CASSLGTSGALLEQYF	TGTGCCAGCAGCTTAGGGACTAGCGGGGCCTTGCTGGAGCAGTACTTC
once	TRBD1	TRBV7-6	TRBJ1-4	CASSLAGQTNEKLFF	TGTGCCAGCAGCTTAGCGGGACAGACTAATGAAAAACTGTTTTTT
-	TRBD1	TRBV15	TRBJ1-5	CATSRDGTGGAGNQPQHF	TGTGCCACCAGCAGAGACGGGACAGGGGGCGCGGGGAATCAGCCCCAGCATTTT
-	TRBD2	TRBV5-6	TRBJ2-5	CASSLAGSGGVGETQYF	TGTGCCAGCAGCTTGGCCGGTAGCGGGGGCGTTGGGGAGACCCAGTACTTC